This T cell receptor (beta chain) emerged from a study of T cell clonotyping in hematopoietic cell transplantation. The CDR3 has 15 amino acids. Per the germline V gene, CDR1 is SGHDT and CDR2 is YYEEEE. Trimming pared 0 bases from V and 7 bases from J, leaving 11 bases between. Samples: about 28 days before transplant, then days 30, 100 and 180 after. Details on this clone: The antigen is not known.

Study-wide results and limits: No sorting was done, leaving CD4 and CD8 contributions mixed.

Sequencing was performed with immunoSEQ multiplex PCR; in TCRdb, only in-frame clones are kept and a portion is missing. This table holds roughly 4,100 clones, 85% to 95% found once. This clonotype was obtained from a male patient aged 50 or older who had an allogeneic stem cell transplant from a related donor, so the T cells may come from the graft donor. Some clones in this sample may be carry-over from other donors' samples. The sequences come from PBMCs, collected 30 days after allogeneic stem cell transplant. This sequence joins TRBV5-6 and TRBJ1-6; D unclear. The CDR3 loop reads CASSLVRGNNSPLHF. The CDR3 nucleotides read TGTGCCAGCAGCTTGGTGCGCGGAAACAATTCACCCCTCCACTTT.